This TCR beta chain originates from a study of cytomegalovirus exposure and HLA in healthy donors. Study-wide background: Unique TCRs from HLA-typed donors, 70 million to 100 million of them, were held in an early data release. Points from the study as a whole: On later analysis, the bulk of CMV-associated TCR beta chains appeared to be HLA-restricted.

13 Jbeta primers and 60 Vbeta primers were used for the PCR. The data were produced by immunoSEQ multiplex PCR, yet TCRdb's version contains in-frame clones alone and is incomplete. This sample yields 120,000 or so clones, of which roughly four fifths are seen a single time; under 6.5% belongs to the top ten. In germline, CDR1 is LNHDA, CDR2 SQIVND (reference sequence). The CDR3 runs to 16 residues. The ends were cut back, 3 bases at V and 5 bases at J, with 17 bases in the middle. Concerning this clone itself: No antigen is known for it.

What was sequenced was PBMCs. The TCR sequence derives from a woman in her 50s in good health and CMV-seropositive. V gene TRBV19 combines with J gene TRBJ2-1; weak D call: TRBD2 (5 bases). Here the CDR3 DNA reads TGTGCCAGTAGTATTCAATCCGGGATGGGTAACAATGAGCAGTTCTTC. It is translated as CASSIQSGMGNNEQFF.